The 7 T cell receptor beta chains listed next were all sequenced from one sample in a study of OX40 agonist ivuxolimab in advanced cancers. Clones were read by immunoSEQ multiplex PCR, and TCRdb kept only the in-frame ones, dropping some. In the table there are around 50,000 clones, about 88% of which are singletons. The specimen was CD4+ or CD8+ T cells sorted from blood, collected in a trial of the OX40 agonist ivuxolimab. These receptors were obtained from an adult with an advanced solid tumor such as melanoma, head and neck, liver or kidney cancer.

CDR3 nucleotide sequence: TGTGCCAGCAGCAACCCGACGGGCAAGACCCAGTACTTC. It translates to CASSNPTGKTQYF. The chain has TRBV7-9 and TRBJ2-5; D unclear. From germline, CDR1 is SEHNR and CDR2 FQNEAQ (reference sequence). The V end was cut by 5 bases, the J end by 6 bases, with 13 bases between. The CDR3 is 13 residues long. Variable domain in full (rest from reference TRBV7-9 and TRBJ2-5): DTGVSQNPRHKITKRGQNVTFRCDPISEHNRLYWYRQTLGQGPEFLTYFQNEAQLEKSRLLSDRFSAERPKGSFSTLEIQRTEQGDSAMYLCASSNPTGKTQYFGPGTRLLVL.

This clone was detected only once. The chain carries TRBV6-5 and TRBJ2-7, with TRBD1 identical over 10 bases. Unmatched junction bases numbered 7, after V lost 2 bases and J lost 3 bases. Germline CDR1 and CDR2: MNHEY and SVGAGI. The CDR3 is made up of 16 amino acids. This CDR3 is CASSYGPGTGDYEQYF. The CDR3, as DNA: TGTGCCAGCAGTTACGGCCCCGGGACAGGGGACTACGAGCAGTACTTC.

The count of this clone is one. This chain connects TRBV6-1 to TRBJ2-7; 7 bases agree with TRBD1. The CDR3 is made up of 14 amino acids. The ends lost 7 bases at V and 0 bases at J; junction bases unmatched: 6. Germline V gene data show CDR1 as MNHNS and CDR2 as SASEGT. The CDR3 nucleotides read TGTGCCAGCACCCTGACAGGGCCCTCCTACGAGCAGTACTTC. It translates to CASTLTGPSYEQYF.

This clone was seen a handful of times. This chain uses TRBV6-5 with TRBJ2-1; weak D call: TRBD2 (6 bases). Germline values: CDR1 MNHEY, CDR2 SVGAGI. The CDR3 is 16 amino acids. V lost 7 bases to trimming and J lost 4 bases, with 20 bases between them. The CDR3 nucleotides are TGTGCCAGCACTTTCTCAGCGGGTCCTTTATACAATGAGCAGTTCTTC. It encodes CASTFSAGPLYNEQFF.

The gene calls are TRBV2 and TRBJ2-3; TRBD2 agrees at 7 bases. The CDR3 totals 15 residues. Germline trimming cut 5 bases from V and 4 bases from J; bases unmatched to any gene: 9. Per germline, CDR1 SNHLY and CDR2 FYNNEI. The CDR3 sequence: CASSPEGRDADTQYF. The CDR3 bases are TGTGCCAGCAGTCCTGAAGGGAGGGACGCAGATACGCAGTATTTT.

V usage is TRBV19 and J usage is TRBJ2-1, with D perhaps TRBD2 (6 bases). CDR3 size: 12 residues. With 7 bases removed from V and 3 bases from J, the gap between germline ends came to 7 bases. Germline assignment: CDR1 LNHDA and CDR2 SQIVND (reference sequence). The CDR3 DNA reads TGTGCCAGTACCGGGGGCTACAATGAGCAGTTCTTC. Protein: CASTGGYNEQFF.

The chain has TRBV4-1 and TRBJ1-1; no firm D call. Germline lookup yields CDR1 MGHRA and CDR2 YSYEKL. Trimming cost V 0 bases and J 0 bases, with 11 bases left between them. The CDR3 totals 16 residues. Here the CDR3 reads CASSQDNSQMNTEAFF. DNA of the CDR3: TGCGCCAGCAGCCAAGATAATTCACAGATGAACACTGAAGCTTTCTTT.